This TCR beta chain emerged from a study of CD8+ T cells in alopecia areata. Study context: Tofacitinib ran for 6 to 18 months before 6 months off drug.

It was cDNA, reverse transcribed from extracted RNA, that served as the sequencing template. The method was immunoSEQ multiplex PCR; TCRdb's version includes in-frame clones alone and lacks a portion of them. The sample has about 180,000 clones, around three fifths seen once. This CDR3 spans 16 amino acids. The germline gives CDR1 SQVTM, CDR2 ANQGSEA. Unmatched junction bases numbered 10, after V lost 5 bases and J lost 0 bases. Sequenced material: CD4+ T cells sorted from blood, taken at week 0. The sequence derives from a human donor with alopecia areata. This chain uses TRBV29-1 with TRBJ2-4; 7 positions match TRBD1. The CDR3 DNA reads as TGCAGCGTTCTAAAAACGGGACAGATAGCCAAAAACATTCAGTACTTC. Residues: CSVLKTGQIAKNIQYF.